This TCR beta chain was obtained from a study of response to subunit inactivated influenza vaccine (dated by TCRdb to about 2018). A note on the overall study: Deep quantitative profiling of the T cell receptor repertoire was used in the study to follow responses to a trivalent subunit inactivated influenza vaccine. Summary of the overall study and its limitations: The authors proposed that each seasonal influenza vaccination may bring in only a limited number of new T cells.

Reading the germline V gene (reference sequence) gives CDR1 DFQATT and CDR2 SNEGSKA. Relative to germline, V is missing 3 bases and J is missing 5 bases, with 3 bases of the junction outside any gene match. Its CDR3 holds 12 amino acids, cysteine through phenylalanine. The read is trimmed to its CDR3 DNA, 36 bases read in frame from base 1. The library was produced with RT-PCR. Sequencing was carried out with an Illumina HiSeq 2500. TCRdb itself trimmed the public reads at Q25 with fastp, ran MiXCR and retained productive beta chains. Duplicate CDR3 protein sequences are folded into a single record with the most common DNA and genes. Counted in this sample were about 780,000 distinct CDR3 sequences; less than 20% of them appeared once. The ten largest clones represent about a tenth of the sample. This clonotype was detected a few times. Its recognized antigen is unknown. The sample holds no much larger clone one base away, and base qualities are not on file.

The receptor comes from a man over 45 who received an inactivated influenza vaccine. Donor details come from another sample of the same person, matched by shared clones. This specimen was PBMCs from blood, taken 4 to 6 days after vaccination. The V gene is TRBV20-1 and the J gene is TRBJ1-1; 7 middle bases align to TRBD1. The sequenced DNA: TGCAGTGCTAGCCAGACAGGGACTGAAGCTTTCTTT. This encodes CSASQTGTEAFF.